Listed here is a single T cell receptor (beta chain). Original methodology: It was from reference gene primer amplification that nucleated cell counts were estimated. Produced via immunoSEQ multiplex PCR; TCRdb's table is partial and in-frame only. From that table come the V and J calls and clone size; the DNA was used to work out D and trimming. The sample lists about 75,000 clones, approximately 90% occurring once. This sample stems from a study of blood T cell repertoires in COVID-19. The wider study: The United States, Italy and Spain provided the acute and convalescent COVID-19 samples. Sources were T cells, B-cell-depleted T cells, or PBMCs; the material itself was cDNA or gDNA.

Germline V CDR1 and CDR2: MNHEY, SMNVEV (reference sequence). V was pared by 4 bases and J by 1 base, with 11 bases between. This CDR3 comprises 15 residues. This chain links TRBV27 with TRBJ2-1, with a weak D call TRBD2 (6 bases). Sequenced sample: peripheral blood. The source is a human donor in a cohort sampled during active COVID-19. The CDR3 here is CASSYRDFSYNEQFF. The DNA of the CDR3 is TGTGCCAGCAGTTACCGGGACTTTTCCTACAATGAGCAGTTCTTC.